Each of the 7 T cell receptor beta chains below was sequenced from the same sample in a study of T cell responses to AZD1222 COVID-19 vaccine. Profiled with immunoSEQ multiplex PCR; TCRdb holds only in-frame clones, not every one. The repertoire consists of about 130,000 clones, with around 90% occurring once and the leading ten covering roughly 4.5%. This specimen consisted of peripheral blood, obtained on day 0 of AZD1222 vaccination. These receptors originate from an adult in good health.

This clone was detected only once. The genes are TRBV14 and TRBJ1-1; the D gene is possibly TRBD1 (6 bases). The germline V and J ends were trimmed by 10 bases and 3 bases, with 15 bases remaining between them. Germline V gives CDR1 SGHDN, CDR2 FVKESK. CDR3 length: 13 amino acids. This CDR3 reads CATTRDTYTEAFF. In nucleotides, the CDR3 is TGTGCCACCACCCGGGACACCTACACTGAAGCTTTCTTT. Full variable domain (rest looked up from reference TRBV14 and TRBJ1-1): EAGVTQFPSHSVIEKGQTVTLRCDPISGHDNLYWYRRVMGKEIKFLLHFVKESKQDESGMPNNRFLAERTGGTYSTLKVQPAELEDSGVYFCATTRDTYTEAFFGQGTRLTVV.

V and J are TRBV27 and TRBJ1-2; 8 positions agree with TRBD1. This CDR3 comprises 15 residues. The V gene end was trimmed by 5 bases and the J gene end by 6 bases; junction bases not matched to a gene: 11. Germline lookup yields CDR1 MNHEY and CDR2 SMNVEV (reference sequence). CDR3 sequence reads: CASSAVLTGGNGYTF. The CDR3 DNA follows: TGTGCCAGCAGTGCCGTCCTTACAGGGGGTAATGGCTACACCTTC.

This chain links TRBV11-3 with TRBJ2-5; 8 positions agree with TRBD2. The CDR3 runs to 18 residues. V lost 5 bases and J lost 4; bases outside the gene matches: 18. The V gene's germline CDR1 is SGHNT and CDR2 YENEEA. The CDR3 DNA follows: TGTGCCAGCAGCCCCGGCGGGGGGAGGGGGGCCCAAGGAGAGACCCAGTACTTC. This gives the protein CASSPGGGRGAQGETQYF. Full variable domain (missing parts from reference TRBV11-3 and TRBJ2-5): EAGVVQSPRYKIIEKKQPVAFWCNPISGHNTLYWYLQNLGQGPELLIRYENEEAVDDSQLPKDRFSAERLKGVDSTLKIQPAELGDSAVYLCASSPGGGRGAQGETQYFGPGTRLLVL.

The chain links TRBV4-2 to TRBJ2-3; 11 bases are a match to TRBD1. The germline CDR1 and CDR2 sequences are LGHNA and YNFKEQ. The CDR3 runs 16 residues. The V gene end was trimmed by 4 bases and the J gene end by 1 base; junction bases not matched to a gene: 4. The CDR3 sequence: CASSRGTGGRTDTQYF. In DNA, the CDR3 is TGTGCCAGCAGCCGGGGGACAGGGGGTCGCACAGATACGCAGTATTTT.

With respect to this clone: The identical CDR3 is also encoded by other nucleotide sequences in the sample. The chain combines TRBV5-4 with TRBJ1-5; D may be TRBD1 (6 bases). Trimming took off 2 bases at V and 3 bases at J, with 9 bases between the two ends. In germline, CDR1 is SGHNT, CDR2 YYREEE (reference sequence). The CDR3 runs to 14 residues. CDR3 coding DNA: TGTGCCAGCAGCTTAGGGGGTTACAATCAGCCCCAGCATTTT. As protein: CASSLGGYNQPQHF.

The chain joins TRBV14 to TRBJ2-1; 7 nucleotides line up with TRBD1. V gave up 4 bases and J gave up 6 bases; unmatched junction bases: 12. CDR1 SGHDN and CDR2 FVKESK come from the germline V gene. CDR3 length: 16 amino acids. CDR3: CASSLQGVPSRNEQFF. CDR3 sequence (DNA): TGTGCCAGCAGCCTCCAGGGGGTCCCGAGCCGCAATGAGCAGTTCTTC.

The chain employs TRBV5-4 and TRBJ2-3; 16 positions match TRBD2. CDR1 is SGHNT and CDR2 is YYREEE in the germline V gene (reference sequence). Trimming took 3 bases from V and 1 from J; bases not matched to a gene: 5. The CDR3 is made up of 18 amino acids. CDR3 loop: CASSWGLAGGPGTDTQYF. CDR3 bases: TGTGCCAGCAGCTGGGGACTAGCGGGAGGGCCCGGCACAGATACGCAGTATTTT. Combining the CDR3 with reference TRBV5-4 and TRBJ2-3 gives the whole variable domain ETGVTQSPTHLIKTRGQQVTLRCSSQSGHNTVSWYQQALGQGPQFIFQYYREEENGRGNFPPRFSGLQFPNYSSELNVNALELDDSALYLCASSWGLAGGPGTDTQYFGPGTRLTVL.